This TCR beta chain came from a study of post-analysis software for immune sequencing data. Study results and caveats: Patients showed TRBV5-6, TRBV5-1 and TRBV20-1 among 4 or 5 TRBV segments more frequent than in controls.

About this clonotype: The antigen is not known.

Unique molecular identifiers had been added to the TCR beta cDNA libraries. MiXCR was run by TCRdb on the PCR reads, yielding one entry per CDR3 protein. The sample holds under 650,000 distinct CDR3 sequences, 44% seen once. V shed 5 bases and J 6 bases; nucleotides not matched to a gene: 5. This CDR3 has 13 residues. The V gene's germline CDR1 is MNHEY and CDR2 SVGAGI. Source material: blood. The chain joins TRBV6-5 to TRBJ2-3; 7 bases fit TRBD2. The sequence came from a girl aged 5 to 17 with multiple sclerosis. The CDR3 nucleotides read TGTGCCAGCAGTGGCTTTAGCGGGGATACGCAGTATTTT. Its translation: CASSGFSGDTQYF.